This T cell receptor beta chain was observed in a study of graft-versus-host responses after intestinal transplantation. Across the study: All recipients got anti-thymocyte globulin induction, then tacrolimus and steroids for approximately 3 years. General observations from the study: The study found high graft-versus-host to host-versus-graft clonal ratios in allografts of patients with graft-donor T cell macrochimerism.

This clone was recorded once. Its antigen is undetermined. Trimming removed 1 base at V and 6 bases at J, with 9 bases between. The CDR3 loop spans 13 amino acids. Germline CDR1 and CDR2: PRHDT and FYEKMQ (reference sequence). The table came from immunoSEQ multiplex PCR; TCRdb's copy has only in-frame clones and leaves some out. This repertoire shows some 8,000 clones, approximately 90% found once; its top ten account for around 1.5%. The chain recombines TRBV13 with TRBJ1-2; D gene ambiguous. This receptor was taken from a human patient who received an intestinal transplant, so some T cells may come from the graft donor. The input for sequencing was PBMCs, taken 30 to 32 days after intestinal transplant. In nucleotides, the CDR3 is TGTGCCAGCAGCTTAGTCAGATCGGATGGCTACACCTTC. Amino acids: CASSLVRSDGYTF.